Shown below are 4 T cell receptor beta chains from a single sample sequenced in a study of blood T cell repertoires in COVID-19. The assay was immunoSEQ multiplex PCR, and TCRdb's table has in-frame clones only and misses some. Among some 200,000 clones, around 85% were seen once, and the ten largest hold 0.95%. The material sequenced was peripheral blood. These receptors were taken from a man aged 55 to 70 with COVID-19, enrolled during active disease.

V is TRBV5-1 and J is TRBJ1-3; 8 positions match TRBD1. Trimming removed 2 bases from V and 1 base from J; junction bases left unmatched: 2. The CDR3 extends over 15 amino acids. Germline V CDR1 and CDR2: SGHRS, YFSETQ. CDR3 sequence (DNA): TGCGCCAGCAGCTTTGACAGGGGATCTGGAAACACCATATATTTT. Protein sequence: CASSFDRGSGNTIYF. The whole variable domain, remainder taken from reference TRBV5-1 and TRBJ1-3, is KAGVTQTPRYLIKTRGQQVTLSCSPISGHRSVSWYQQTPGQGLQFLFEYFSETQRNKGNFPGRFSGRQFSNSRSEMNVSTLELGDSALYLCASSFDRGSGNTIYFGEGSWLTVV.

The CDR3 DNA follows: TGTGCCATCAGTCCGGGACAACGGAACACTGAAGCTTTCTTT. This sequence encodes CAISPGQRNTEAFF. The chain carries TRBV10-3 and TRBJ1-1; TRBD1 might be the D (6 bases). Germline V CDR1 and CDR2: ENHRY, SYGVKD. With 5 bases removed from V and 1 base from J, the gap between germline ends came to 11 bases. This CDR3 contains 14 residues.

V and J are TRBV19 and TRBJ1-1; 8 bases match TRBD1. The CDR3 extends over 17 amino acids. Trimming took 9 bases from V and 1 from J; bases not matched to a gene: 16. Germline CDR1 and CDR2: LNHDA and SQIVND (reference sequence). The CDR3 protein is CASRRIPRTGPNTEAFF. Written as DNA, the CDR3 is TGTGCCAGCCGCCGAATACCACGGACAGGGCCGAACACTGAAGCTTTCTTT.

The CDR3 region is CASSPPGRGSNQPQHF. The CDR3, as DNA: TGTGCCAGCTCACCACCGGGGAGGGGGAGCAATCAGCCCCAGCATTTT. V usage is TRBV18 and J usage is TRBJ1-5; perhaps TRBD1 as D (6 bases). The CDR3 has 16 amino acids. V was clipped by 0 bases and J by 1 base, with 10 bases between them. CDR1 is KGHSH and CDR2 is LQKENI in the germline V gene.